The rows below give T cell receptor beta chains drawn from one sample of a study of blood T cell repertoires in COVID-19. TCRdb's table, derived via immunoSEQ multiplex PCR, lists solely in-frame clones and lacks some. Of around 120,000 clones listed, more than 75% were seen once; the top ten hold under 30%. Material: peripheral blood. Receptors were obtained from a woman between 70 and 85 years old with acute or convalescent COVID-19. CDR3s include the opening cysteine and the closing phenylalanine or tryptophan. D genes are given only for firm matches. The listing skips clone size in some rows; elsewhere it reads once, few, many or a size class.

TRBJ2-1 . TRBV28 TRBD2 CASSLLAGQPNEQFF TGTGCCAGCAGTCTTCTAGCGGGGCAGCCCAATGAGCAGTTCTTC
TRBJ1-4 . TRBV7-9 . CASSLGMGHEKLFF TGTGCCAGCAGCTTAGGAATGGGACACGAAAAACTGTTTTTT
TRBJ1-1 . TRBV28 . CASNTGYTEAFF TGTGCCAGCAATACAGGGTATACTGAAGCTTTCTTT
TRBJ2-2 . TRBV5-4 . CASGPVVAGELFF TGTGCCAGCGGGCCGGTAGTGGCCGGGGAGCTGTTTTTT
TRBJ1-2 . TRBV5-6 TRBD1 CASSLANRGPHYGYTF TGTGCCAGCAGCTTGGCAAACAGGGGGCCCCACTATGGCTACACCTTC
TRBJ1-1 . TRBV15 TRBD1 CATSRRTGMTTEAFF TGTGCCACCAGCAGGAGGACAGGGATGACCACTGAAGCTTTCTTT
TRBJ2-7 . TRBV11-2 . CASSLGPRAGVGNEQYF TGTGCCAGCAGCTTAGGCCCGAGGGCAGGGGTCGGGAACGAGCAGTACTTC
TRBJ1-5 . TRBV10-2 TRBD1 CASSGQGATQPQHF TGCGCCAGCAGTGGCCAGGGGGCTACACAGCCCCAGCATTTT
TRBJ2-3 . TRBV28 TRBD1 CASTMTGGLPDTQYF TGTGCCAGCACGATGACAGGGGGTCTACCGGATACGCAGTATTTT
TRBJ2-1 . TRBV14 . CASSQPGQLSYNEQFF TGTGCCAGCAGCCAACCTGGACAGCTTTCCTACAATGAGCAGTTCTTC
TRBJ1-6 once TRBV5-4 TRBD1 CASSPGQDTSPLHF TGTGCCAGCAGCCCCGGACAGGATACTTCACCCCTCCACTTT
TRBJ1-5 . TRBV7-8 . CAGGAGDQPQHF TGTGCCGGAGGGGCGGGGGATCAGCCCCAGCATTTT
TRBJ1-2 . TRBV2 . CASSRQVRGYGYTF TGTGCCAGCAGCCGACAGGTTAGGGGATATGGCTACACCTTC
TRBJ1-1 . TRBV14 TRBD1 CASQGGGVAFF TGTGCCAGCCAAGGAGGGGGCGTAGCTTTCTTT
TRBJ2-7 . TRBV7-9 TRBD2 CASSLGPAGYEQYF TGTGCCAGCAGCTTAGGTCCAGCGGGGTACGAGCAGTACTTC
TRBJ1-5 . TRBV28 . CASSSRGTQHF TGTGCCAGCAGCTCGAGGGGGACCCAGCATTTT
TRBJ1-2 . TRBV27 . CASTPLLGGDYGYTF TGTGCCAGCACCCCCCTTCTCGGGGGGGACTATGGCTACACCTTC
TRBJ1-3 . TRBV7-2 . CASSLNQGLGNTIYF TGTGCCAGCAGCCTCAATCAGGGGCTAGGAAACACCATATATTTT
TRBJ2-5 . TRBV9 TRBD1 CASSTPGTGGLETQYF TGTGCCAGCAGCACACCCGGGACAGGGGGCTTGGAGACCCAGTACTTC
TRBJ1-1 . TRBV7-9 . CASSHRPLNTEAFF TGTGCCAGCAGCCACAGACCCCTGAACACTGAAGCTTTCTTT
TRBJ2-5 . TRBV7-9 TRBD1 CASSSGTGETQYF TGTGCCAGCAGTTCCGGGACAGGGGAGACCCAGTACTTC
TRBJ1-2 . TRBV19 . CASSFERRNRYTF TGTGCCAGTAGTTTCGAGCGGAGGAATCGCTACACCTTC
TRBJ1-3 . TRBV9 TRBD1 CASSVDRGPSGNTIYF TGTGCCAGCAGCGTAGACAGGGGTCCGTCTGGAAACACCATATATTTT
TRBJ1-2 . TRBV5-1 TRBD1 CASSLIGQGDGYTF TGCGCCAGCAGCTTAATTGGACAGGGAGATGGCTACACCTTC
TRBJ1-2 . TRBV19 . CASSTLTDRLDYGYTF TGTGCCAGTAGTACCCTCACCGACAGGCTAGACTATGGCTACACCTTC
TRBJ2-5 once TRBV2 . CASSDEYF TGTGCCAGCAGTGACGAGTACTTC
TRBJ1-1 . TRBV7-9 . CASSWGDTEAFF TGTGCCAGCAGCTGGGGGGACACTGAAGCTTTCTTT
TRBJ1-4 . TRBV7-2 . CASSLLDRKKLFF TGTGCCAGCAGCTTACTGGACAGAAAAAAACTGTTTTTT
TRBJ1-4 . TRBV30 TRBD1 CAWRPRGSEEKLFF TGTGCCTGGAGACCCAGGGGGAGTGAGGAAAAACTGTTTTTT
TRBJ1-5 . TRBV11-2 TRBD1 CASSAGTGLGNQPQHF TGTGCCAGCAGCGCCGGGACAGGGCTTGGCAATCAGCCCCAGCATTTT
TRBJ1-1 . TRBV7-9 TRBD1 CASSSGTGGITEAFF TGTGCCAGCAGCTCAGGGACAGGGGGGATTACTGAAGCTTTCTTT
TRBJ1-4 . TRBV15 TRBD1 CATSRPGQLNEKLFF TGTGCCACCAGCAGACCGGGACAGTTAAATGAAAAACTGTTTTTT
TRBJ2-7 . TRBV11-3 . CASSSNSYRFDEQYF TGTGCCAGCAGCTCGAACAGTTATCGATTCGACGAGCAGTACTTC
TRBJ2-3 . TRBV19 TRBD1 CASIGDRISDTQYF TGTGCCAGTATCGGGGACAGAATTTCAGATACGCAGTATTTT
TRBJ2-4 . TRBV7-9 . CASSLPASGINIQYF TGTGCCAGCAGCTTACCCGCTTCGGGGATAAACATTCAGTACTTC
TRBJ2-3 . TRBV7-2 . CASGPRGFADTQYF TGTGCCAGCGGCCCCCGGGGGTTCGCAGATACGCAGTATTTT
TRBJ2-5 . TRBV2 TRBD2 CASSEFETSGQETQYF TGTGCCAGCAGTGAATTCGAGACTAGCGGCCAAGAGACCCAGTACTTC
TRBJ2-1 . TRBV7-3 . CASSLLGGYNEQFF TGTGCCAGCAGCTTATTAGGGGGTTACAATGAGCAGTTCTTC
TRBJ1-4 . TRBV7-9 . CASSSTLVGLFF TGTGCCAGCAGCTCCACCCTAGTGGGACTGTTTTTT
TRBJ2-1 . TRBV7-6 TRBD2 CASSLASGGAGEQFF TGTGCCAGCAGCTTAGCTAGCGGGGGGGCCGGTGAGCAGTTCTTC
TRBJ1-2 . TRBV18 TRBD1 CASSLQDREVDGYTF TGTGCCAGCTCACTTCAGGACAGGGAGGTGGATGGCTACACCTTC
TRBJ1-6 . TRBV4-1 . CASSQPLMQKTKNSPLHF TGCGCCAGCAGCCAACCTTTGATGCAAAAGACTAAAAATTCACCCCTCCACTTT
TRBJ1-5 . TRBV12-3/TRBV12-4 . CASSFRQPQHF TGTGCCAGCAGTTTTCGTCAGCCCCAGCATTTT
TRBJ2-7 . TRBV6-1 TRBD1 CASSGRSAGGSYEQYF TGTGCCAGCAGTGGCCGGTCGGCAGGGGGATCCTACGAGCAGTACTTC
TRBJ2-1 . TRBV2 . CASTHSGGANEQFF TGTGCCAGCACTCATTCCGGCGGGGCAAATGAGCAGTTCTTC
TRBJ1-1 . TRBV27 TRBD1 CASSWTGDLGVTEAFF TGTGCCAGCAGTTGGACAGGGGACCTGGGTGTCACTGAAGCTTTCTTT
TRBJ2-3 . TRBV12-2 . CAPRGGDRTDTQYF TGTGCACCTAGGGGCGGGGATCGCACAGATACGCAGTATTTT
TRBJ2-7 . TRBV7-3 . CASSPQSRGEQYF TGTGCCAGCAGCCCCCAAAGCAGGGGCGAGCAGTACTTC
TRBJ2-2 . TRBV6-2/TRBV6-3 TRBD2 CASSPSGAGGFLNTGELFF TGTGCCAGCAGCCCCTCCGGAGCGGGGGGATTCCTGAACACCGGGGAGCTGTTTTTT